This TCR beta chain stems from a study of post-analysis software for immune sequencing data. Whole-study findings and limits: TRBV5-6, TRBV5-1 and TRBV20-1 belonged to a set of about 5 TRBV segments that were more frequent in patients than controls.

The sample holds a few counts of this clonotype. The antigen is unknown. CDR1 is SGHKS, CDR2 YYEKEE, per germline (reference sequence). Between the trimmed V and J ends, which lost 0 bases and 8 bases, there was a span of 11 bases. The CDR3 has 13 amino acids. Built from TCR beta cDNA, the libraries had unique molecular identifiers in them. TCRdb independently ran MiXCR on the PCR reads; one entry per CDR3 protein. The table records 250,000 to 300,000 distinct CDR3 sequences, 36% of them present only once. The rearrangement joins TRBV5-5 to TRBJ1-1, with D possibly TRBD1 on 5 matching bases. Sequencing was carried out using blood. The origin of this receptor is a girl aged 10-17 years with multiple sclerosis. The CDR3 spells CASSLATAREAFF. The CDR3 nucleotides are TGTGCCAGCAGCTTGGCGACAGCAAGAGAAGCTTTCTTT.